A selection of T cell receptor beta chains follows, all from one sample in a study of blood T cell repertoires in COVID-19. Measured with immunoSEQ multiplex PCR; TCRdb has only the in-frame clones, and not every one. The sample contains over 200,000 clones, around 88% of which appear only once. Sample: peripheral blood. These receptors all come from a man at least 80 years old with acute or convalescent COVID-19. Each CDR3 is given with its conserved first and last residue. D genes are given only for firm matches. Size is stated for part of the rows, as once, few or many counts, or as a class when the clone is expanded.

d_gene: -
v_gene: TRBV7-2
abundance: -
j_gene: TRBJ2-1
CDR3aa: CASSLLGGGAYNEQFF
CDR3nt: TGTGCCAGCAGCTTATTAGGCGGGGGCGCCTACAATGAGCAGTTCTTC

d_gene: TRBD2
v_gene: TRBV7-9
abundance: -
j_gene: TRBJ2-7
CDR3aa: CASSLSSGRSYEQYF
CDR3nt: TGTGCCAGCAGCTTATCTAGCGGGAGGTCCTACGAGCAGTACTTC

d_gene: -
v_gene: TRBV19
abundance: -
j_gene: TRBJ2-7
CDR3aa: CASSIVKQLYEQYF
CDR3nt: TGTGCCAGTAGTATAGTAAAACAGCTCTACGAGCAGTACTTC

d_gene: -
v_gene: TRBV2
abundance: -
j_gene: TRBJ1-2
CDR3aa: CASSEGGGYTF
CDR3nt: TGTGCCAGCAGTGAGGGGGGTGGCTACACCTTC

d_gene: TRBD1
v_gene: TRBV16
abundance: -
j_gene: TRBJ1-4
CDR3aa: CASSRMTGLGEKLFF
CDR3nt: TGTGCCAGCAGCCGCATGACAGGGTTAGGTGAAAAACTGTTTTTT

d_gene: -
v_gene: TRBV19
abundance: -
j_gene: TRBJ1-4
CDR3aa: CASTSLAGVREKLFF
CDR3nt: TGTGCCAGTACCTCATTGGCGGGGGTCCGGGAAAAACTGTTTTTT

d_gene: -
v_gene: TRBV30
abundance: -
j_gene: TRBJ2-2
CDR3aa: CAWSLGLNTGELFF
CDR3nt: TGTGCCTGGAGTCTGGGACTCAACACCGGGGAGCTGTTTTTT

d_gene: TRBD1
v_gene: TRBV29-1
abundance: -
j_gene: TRBJ2-1
CDR3aa: CSGGQGGSDEQFF
CDR3nt: TGCAGCGGTGGACAGGGGGGTTCCGATGAGCAGTTCTTC

d_gene: -
v_gene: TRBV7-9
abundance: once
j_gene: TRBJ1-5
CDR3aa: CASSNPGGNQPQHF
CDR3nt: TGTGCCAGCAGCAATCCAGGGGGCAATCAGCCCCAGCATTTT

d_gene: TRBD2
v_gene: TRBV18
abundance: -
j_gene: TRBJ2-2
CDR3aa: CASSPFLAGVEGTGELFF
CDR3nt: TGTGCCAGCTCACCATTCCTAGCGGGAGTTGAGGGCACCGGGGAGCTGTTTTTT

d_gene: -
v_gene: TRBV5-1
abundance: once
j_gene: TRBJ1-1
CDR3aa: CASSLLDSHTTEAFF
CDR3nt: TGCGCCAGCAGCTTACTCGACAGCCATACCACTGAAGCTTTCTTT

d_gene: -
v_gene: TRBV30
abundance: -
j_gene: TRBJ1-4
CDR3aa: CAWSVGASYEKLFF
CDR3nt: TGTGCCTGGAGTGTAGGGGCCAGCTATGAAAAACTGTTTTTT

d_gene: TRBD2
v_gene: TRBV4-2
abundance: few
j_gene: TRBJ2-1
CDR3aa: CASSQGSSGGLNEQFF
CDR3nt: TGTGCCAGCAGCCAAGGGTCTAGCGGAGGCTTGAATGAGCAGTTCTTC

d_gene: -
v_gene: TRBV9
abundance: many
j_gene: TRBJ2-5
CDR3aa: CASSVEHGNQETQYF
CDR3nt: TGTGCCAGCAGCGTAGAACACGGGAACCAAGAGACCCAGTACTTC

d_gene: TRBD2
v_gene: TRBV19
abundance: -
j_gene: TRBJ2-3
CDR3aa: CASSIRTSGTDTQYF
CDR3nt: TGTGCCAGTAGTATAAGGACTAGCGGGACAGATACGCAGTATTTT

d_gene: -
v_gene: TRBV7-8
abundance: -
j_gene: TRBJ1-4
CDR3aa: CASSGPGGLGEKLFF
CDR3nt: TGTGCCAGCAGCGGACCGGGGGGTTTGGGTGAAAAACTGTTTTTT

d_gene: -
v_gene: TRBV5-6
abundance: -
j_gene: TRBJ2-1
CDR3aa: CASSPSIAPYNEQFF
CDR3nt: TGTGCCAGCAGCCCAAGTATAGCGCCCTACAATGAGCAGTTCTTC